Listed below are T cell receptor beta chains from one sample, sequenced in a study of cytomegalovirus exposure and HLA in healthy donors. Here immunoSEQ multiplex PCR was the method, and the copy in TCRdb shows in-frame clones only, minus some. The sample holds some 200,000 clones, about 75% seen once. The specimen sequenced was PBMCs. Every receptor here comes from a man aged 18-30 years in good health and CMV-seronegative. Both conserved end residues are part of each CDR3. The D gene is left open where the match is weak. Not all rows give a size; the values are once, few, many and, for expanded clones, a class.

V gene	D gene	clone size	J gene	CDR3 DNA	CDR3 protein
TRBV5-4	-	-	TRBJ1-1	TGTGTATGGACCTTGGTGTGGGGAGTGGATACTGAAGCTTTCTTT	CVWTLVWGVDTEAFF
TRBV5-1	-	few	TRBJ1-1	TGCGCCAGCAGCTTGGACAGTTTGAACACTGAAGCTTTCTTT	CASSLDSLNTEAFF
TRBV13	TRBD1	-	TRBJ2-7	TGTGCCAGCAACCCCTCCACAGGGGGCGTCTACGAGCAGTACTTC	CASNPSTGGVYEQYF
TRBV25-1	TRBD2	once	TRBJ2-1	TGTGCCAGCAGTGAGGCGGCGGGAGGAGACTACAATGAGCAGTTCTTC	CASSEAAGGDYNEQFF
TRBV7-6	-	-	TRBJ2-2	TGTGCCAGCAGCTCGCAGGGGCTCGCGAACACCGGGGAGCTGTTTTTT	CASSSQGLANTGELFF
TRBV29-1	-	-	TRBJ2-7	TGCAGGGACTGGACCGGTCGGGCCGAGCAGTACTTC	CRDWTGRAEQYF
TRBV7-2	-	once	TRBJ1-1	TGTGCCAGCAGCTTAGGCGCCGGGACATTGGTCACTGAAGCTTTCTTT	CASSLGAGTLVTEAFF
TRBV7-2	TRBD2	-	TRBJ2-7	TGTGCCAGCAGCTCGTGGACTAGCGGGAGCGACGAGCAGTACTTC	CASSSWTSGSDEQYF
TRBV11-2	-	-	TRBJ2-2	TGTGCCAGCAGCTCCCAGGGAAGCACCGGGGAGCTGTTTTTT	CASSSQGSTGELFF
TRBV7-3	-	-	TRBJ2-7	TGTGCCAGCAGCTCCGAGGCGGCTATCTACGAGCAGTACTTC	CASSSEAAIYEQYF
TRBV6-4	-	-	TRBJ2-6	TGTGCCAGCAGTGACTCTATCTCTGGGGCCAACGTCCTGACTTTC	CASSDSISGANVLTF
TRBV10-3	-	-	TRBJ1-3	TGTGCCATCAGTGAGAACCCGGACACCATATATTTT	CAISENPDTIYF
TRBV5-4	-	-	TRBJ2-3	TGTGCCAGCAGCTTCGACTATACGGATACGCAGTATTTT	CASSFDYTDTQYF
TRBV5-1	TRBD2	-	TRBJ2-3	TGCGCCAGCAGCTTGGGTGGGACTAGCGGGAGCGCAGGAGATACGCAGTATTTT	CASSLGGTSGSAGDTQYF
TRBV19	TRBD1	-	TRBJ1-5	TGTGCCAGTACCCCGGGACAGGGAGGTAGTGGCAATCAGCCCCAGCATTTT	CASTPGQGGSGNQPQHF
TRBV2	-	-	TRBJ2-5	TGTGCCAGCAGTAGAGACGGCTCGTCCCTAGGGACCCAGTACTTC	CASSRDGSSLGTQYF
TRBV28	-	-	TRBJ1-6	TGTGCCAGCAGTTTACGAAGTGAGAATTCACCCCTCCACTTT	CASSLRSENSPLHF
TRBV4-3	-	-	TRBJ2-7	TGCGCCAGCAGCCAGCGTACAGGGTTCGATTACGAGCAGTACTTC	CASSQRTGFDYEQYF
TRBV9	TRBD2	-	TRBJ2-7	TGTGCCAGCAGTGATAGCGGGGGGGCCCAAGTTGTCGAGCAGTACTTC	CASSDSGGAQVVEQYF
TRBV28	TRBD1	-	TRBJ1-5	TGTGCCAGCAGCCCGTGGACAGGGGGCTCTAATCAGCCCCAGCATTTT	CASSPWTGGSNQPQHF
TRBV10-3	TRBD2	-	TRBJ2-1	TGTGCCATCGGGGGAGGACTAGCGGGAGTAGGGAATGAGCAGTTCTTC	CAIGGGLAGVGNEQFF
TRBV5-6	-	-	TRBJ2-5	TGTGCCAGCAGCTTGGGGCACGAACCGCACCAGTACTTC	CASSLGHEPHQYF
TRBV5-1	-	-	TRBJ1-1	TGCGCCAGCAGCTTGAATTTCAGGAGGGCTTTGAACACTGAAGCTTTCTTT	CASSLNFRRALNTEAFF
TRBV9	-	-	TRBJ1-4	TGTGCCAGCAGCGTCGGGCAGGGTGCTTCTAATGAAAAACTGTTTTTT	CASSVGQGASNEKLFF
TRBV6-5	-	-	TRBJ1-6	TGTGCCAGCAGACCCAACAGCCAGGAGGGTTCACCCCTCCACTTT	CASRPNSQEGSPLHF
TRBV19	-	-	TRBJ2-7	TGTGCCAGTAGTGCGGGTTGGGACGAGCAGTACTTC	CASSAGWDEQYF
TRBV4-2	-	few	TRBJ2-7	TGTGCCAGCAGCCAAGGTCAGGGGTTCGAGCAGTACTTC	CASSQGQGFEQYF
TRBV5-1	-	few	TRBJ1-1	TGCGCCAGCAGCCCGCCCTCGGTACTGAACACTGAAGCTTTCTTT	CASSPPSVLNTEAFF
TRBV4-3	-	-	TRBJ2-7	TGCGCCAGCAGCCAAGATACGGGGTCCACCTACGAGCAGTACTTC	CASSQDTGSTYEQYF
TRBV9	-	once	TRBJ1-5	TGTGCCAGCAGCCGAGGATTAGATCAGCCCCAGCATTTT	CASSRGLDQPQHF
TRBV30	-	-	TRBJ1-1	TGTGCCTGGAGTGTCGGGGGGAACACTGAAGCTTTCTTT	CAWSVGGNTEAFF
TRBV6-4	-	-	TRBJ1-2	TGTGCCAGCAGTGACTCTGCGAACTATGGCTACACCTTC	CASSDSANYGYTF
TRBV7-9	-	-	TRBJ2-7	TGTGCCAGCAGCTTAGGTGGCAGGGGGGCCGAGAACGAGCAGTACTTC	CASSLGGRGAENEQYF
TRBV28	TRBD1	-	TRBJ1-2	TGTGCCAGCAAGATGGGACAGGGGCCTGCTAACTATGGCTACACCTTC	CASKMGQGPANYGYTF
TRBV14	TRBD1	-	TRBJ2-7	TGTGCCAGCAACCCAGGGACAGGCCCCTACGAGCAGTACTTC	CASNPGTGPYEQYF
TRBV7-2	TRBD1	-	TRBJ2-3	TGTGCCAGCAGCCTCGACAGGGTACGGGATACGCAGTATTTT	CASSLDRVRDTQYF
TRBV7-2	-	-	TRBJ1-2	TGTGCCAGCAGCTTTTCAGGAAACTATGGCTACACCTTC	CASSFSGNYGYTF
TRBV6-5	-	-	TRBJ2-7	TGTGCCAGCCAAGACTACAGGGCCGACTCCTACGAGCAGTACTTC	CASQDYRADSYEQYF
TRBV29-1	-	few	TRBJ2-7	TGCAGCGAAGAAACGGCCCTAGCGCGGAAGTCCTACGAGCAGTACTTC	CSEETALARKSYEQYF
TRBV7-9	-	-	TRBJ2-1	TGTGCCAGCAGCTTAGAGTCCACAGCAAGATCCTACAATGAGCAGTTCTTC	CASSLESTARSYNEQFF
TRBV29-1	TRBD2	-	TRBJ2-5	TGCAGCGTTCTGGGACTAGCGGGAGAGACCCAGTACTTC	CSVLGLAGETQYF
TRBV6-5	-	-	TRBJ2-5	TGTGCCAGCAGCCAACCGGGGACACAAGAGACCCAGTACTTC	CASSQPGTQETQYF
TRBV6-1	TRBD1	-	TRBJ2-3	TGTGCCAGCAGTGACGACCTGGGACAGCTTTTCTCTGGGGATACGCAGTATTTT	CASSDDLGQLFSGDTQYF
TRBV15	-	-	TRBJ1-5	TGTGCCACCAGCAGAGATCTCGGGGTAAACAATCAGCCCCAGCATTTT	CATSRDLGVNNQPQHF
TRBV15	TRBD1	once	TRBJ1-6	TGTGCCACCAGCAGACGAACCGGGACAGGGAGTTCACCCCTCCACTTT	CATSRRTGTGSSPLHF
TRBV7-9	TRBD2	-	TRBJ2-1	TGTGCCAGCAGCCCCAGGGTAGCGGGAGTCTCCTACAATGAGCAGTTCTTC	CASSPRVAGVSYNEQFF
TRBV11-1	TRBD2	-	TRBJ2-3	TGTGCCAGCCGGGGGGGACTAGCGGGAGTAGGAGATACGCAGTATTTT	CASRGGLAGVGDTQYF
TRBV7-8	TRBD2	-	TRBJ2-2	TGTGCCAGCAGCTTGATGGTTGTGGTAGCGGGGGCAGGCGGGGAGCTGTTTTTT	CASSLMVVVAGAGGELFF
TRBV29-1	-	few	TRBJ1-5	TGCAGCGTTGGCGGGGCCCCCAATCAGCCCCAGCATTTT	CSVGGAPNQPQHF
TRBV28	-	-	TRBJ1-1	TGTGCCAGCAGACCTCCGGACAGGAACACTGAAGCTTTCTTT	CASRPPDRNTEAFF
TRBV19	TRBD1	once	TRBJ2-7	TGTGCCAGTAGTTTGGGACAGGGGGTCCACGAGCAGTACTTC	CASSLGQGVHEQYF
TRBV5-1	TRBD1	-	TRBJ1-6	TGCGCCAGCAGCTTATCCGGGACAGCGAAGGATTCACCCCTCCACTTT	CASSLSGTAKDSPLHF
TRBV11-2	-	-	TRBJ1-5	TGTGCCAGCAGCTCAGGGATTAATCAGCCCCAGCATTTT	CASSSGINQPQHF
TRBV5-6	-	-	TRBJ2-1	TGTGCCAGCAGCTTGTCTGTTATCTACAATGAGCAGTTCTTC	CASSLSVIYNEQFF
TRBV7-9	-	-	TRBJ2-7	TGTGCCAGCAGCTTAGAGGACGGACACTCCTACGAGCAGTACTTC	CASSLEDGHSYEQYF
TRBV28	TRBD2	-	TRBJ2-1	TGTGCCAGCAGCTTTCCCCGGACTAGCGGGGGCAATGAGCAGTTCTTC	CASSFPRTSGGNEQFF
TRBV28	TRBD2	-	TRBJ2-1	TGTGCCAGCAGTTTCCTATTTAGCGGGAGGTCTAACAATGAGCAGTTCTTC	CASSFLFSGRSNNEQFF
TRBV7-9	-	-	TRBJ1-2	TGTGCCAGCAGAAATGAACAGGGCTATGGCTACACCTTC	CASRNEQGYGYTF
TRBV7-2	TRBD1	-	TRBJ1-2	TGTGCCAGCAGCGCTTACAGGGGACAGACCTATGGCTACACCTTC	CASSAYRGQTYGYTF